This note documents a single TCR beta chain sequence. The sample belongs to a study of shared clonotypes between healthy human individuals. The V end lost 3 bases, the J end lost 8 bases, and 13 bases lay between the germline ends. The CDR3 sequence is 13 residues long. CDR1 is LGHNA and CDR2 is YNFKEQ in the germline V gene. The protocol was immunoSEQ multiplex PCR, while the TCRdb copy is restricted to in-frame clones and leaves out a portion. The sample contains about 2.4 million clones, 90% to 95% of which appear only once. Sequencing was carried out using naive CD4+ T cells sorted from blood. Subset here: CD45RA+ positively selected. The chain recombines TRBV4-2 with TRBJ1-2; D is perhaps TRBD1 (5 bases). The TCR comes from a man between 18 and 29 years old in good health. The CDR3 bases are TGTGCCAGCAGCCAGCAAGGGACCCCGGGCTACACCTTC. It is translated as CASSQQGTPGYTF.